The 17 T cell receptor beta chains in this list originate from one sample, sequenced in a study of shared clonotypes between healthy human individuals. This table comes from immunoSEQ multiplex PCR, and its TCRdb copy is limited to in-frame clones, with some not included. Of fewer than 1.4 million clones listed, 78% are singletons. Sample: memory CD4+ T cells from PBMCs. Sample subset: CD45RA-negative fraction. The receptor set was obtained from a man between 18 and 29 years old in good health. Some clones in this sample may be carry-over from other donors' samples.

The sample holds one count of this clone. J is TRBJ2-3 and V is TRBV4-1; D might be TRBD2 (5 bases). Germline V CDR1 and CDR2: MGHRA, YSYEKL. The CDR3 loop spans 16 amino acids. The V end was cut by 5 bases, the J end by 3 bases, with 18 bases between. CDR3 DNA sequence: TGCGCCAGCAGCACCACTAGTTTGATGGGGACAGATACGCAGTATTTT. It is translated as CASSTTSLMGTDTQYF.

The chain carries TRBV30 and TRBJ2-5; weak D call: TRBD2 (7 bases). There are 14 residues in the CDR3. Germline-derived CDR1 and CDR2 are GTSNPN and SVGIG (reference sequence). V gave up 2 bases and J gave up 4 bases, with 14 bases separating them. The DNA for the CDR3 is TGTGCCTGGAGTCTTGGACTAGGGGGAGAGACCCAGTACTTC. Protein: CAWSLGLGGETQYF.

V and J are TRBV28 and TRBJ1-1; TRBD1 matches at 9 bases. Per germline, CDR1 MDHEN and CDR2 SYDVKM. V shed 6 bases and J 5 bases; nucleotides not matched to a gene: 19. The CDR3 length is 18 residues. CDR3 coding DNA: TGTGCCAGCAGCCGAGGACCGGGACAGGGAGGCCCTAAGACTGAAGCTTTCTTT. Translation: CASSRGPGQGGPKTEAFF.

J is TRBJ1-1 and V is TRBV4-3; TRBD1 aligns across 8 bases. V lost 4 bases and J lost 3; bases outside the gene matches: 7. CDR3 length: 15 amino acids. Germline CDR1 and CDR2: LGHNA and YSLEER. DNA for the CDR3: TGCGCCAGCAGCCCCGGGGGGACAGGCTACACTGAAGCTTTCTTT. It yields the protein CASSPGGTGYTEAFF.

The chain has TRBV28 and TRBJ2-3, with 9 bases identical to TRBD2. From germline, CDR1 is MDHEN and CDR2 SYDVKM. The CDR3 is made up of 16 amino acids. V gave up 8 bases and J gave up 3 bases; unmatched junction bases: 12. The CDR3: CASVRPSGRLTDTQYF. The CDR3 region has the DNA TGTGCCAGCGTAAGACCAAGCGGGAGGCTGACAGATACGCAGTATTTT.

In the case of this clone: The same CDR3 also results from other DNA sequences found in this sample. CDR3 sequence: CASSPTGYEQYF. Here the CDR3 DNA reads TGTGCCAGCTCACCAACAGGATACGAGCAGTACTTC. The J gene is TRBJ2-7, the V gene TRBV18; the D gene is possibly TRBD1 (5 bases). This CDR3 spans 12 amino acids. Germline V gene data show CDR1 as KGHSH and CDR2 as LQKENI. The ends were cut back, 2 bases at V and 4 bases at J, with 6 bases in the middle. The full variable domain, its missing parts supplied by reference TRBV18 and TRBJ2-7, is NAGVMQNPRHLVRRRGQEARLRCSPMKGHSHVYWYRQLPEEGLKFMVYLQKENIIDESGMPKERFSAEFPKEGPSILRIQQVVRGDSAAYFCASSPTGYEQYFGPGTRLTVT.

This clone was seen a handful of times. The chain joins TRBV19 to TRBJ2-5, with 7 nucleotides matching TRBD1. With 3 bases clipped from V and 1 base from J, the junction kept 5 bases outside the gene matches. The CDR3 totals 15 residues. In germline, CDR1 is LNHDA, CDR2 SQIVND (reference sequence). The CDR3: CASSITGTAQETQYF. The DNA of the CDR3 is TGTGCCAGTAGTATCACGGGGACAGCCCAAGAGACCCAGTACTTC. The full variable domain, its missing parts supplied by reference TRBV19 and TRBJ2-5, is DGGITQSPKYLFRKEGQNVTLSCEQNLNHDAMYWYRQDPGQGLRLIYYSQIVNDFQKGDIAEGYSVSREKKESFPLTVTSAQKNPTAFYLCASSITGTAQETQYFGPGTRLLVL.

V usage is TRBV25-1 and J usage is TRBJ2-7; TRBD1 is a possible D gene (6 bases). In germline, CDR1 is MGHDK, CDR2 SYGVNS. V was pared by 4 bases and J by 2 bases, with 12 bases between. CDR3 length equals 14 residues. CDR3 residues: CASSGRGFPYEQYF. In DNA, the CDR3 is TGTGCCAGCAGTGGCAGGGGATTTCCCTACGAGCAGTACTTC.

This sequence joins TRBV7-9 and TRBJ1-1, with 9 positions matching TRBD1. V dropped 6 bases and J dropped 5; count of bases not matched to a gene: 13. Per germline, CDR1 SEHNR and CDR2 FQNEAQ (reference sequence). The CDR3 has 16 residues. DNA for the CDR3: TGTGCCAGCAGTTATTTTACAGGGGGCGCGTTAACTGAAGCTTTCTTT. It encodes CASSYFTGGALTEAFF.

This clone was picked up a small number of times. The V and J genes are TRBV19 and TRBJ2-6; D uncertain. This CDR3 comprises 12 residues. CDR1 and CDR2 from the germline V gene are LNHDA and SQIVND (reference sequence). The V and J ends lost 4 bases and 10 bases respectively, with 8 bases between them. In nucleotides, the CDR3 is TGTGCCAGTAGTACGACTTGGAACGTCCTGACTTTC. It is translated as CASSTTWNVLTF. Complete variable domain (other parts from reference TRBV19 and TRBJ2-6): DGGITQSPKYLFRKEGQNVTLSCEQNLNHDAMYWYRQDPGQGLRLIYYSQIVNDFQKGDIAEGYSVSREKKESFPLTVTSAQKNPTAFYLCASSTTWNVLTFGAGSRLTVL.

This chain uses TRBV5-1 with TRBJ1-1, with D tentatively TRBD1 (6 bases). Trimming removed 4 bases from V and 3 bases from J, with 13 bases in between. Germline-derived CDR1 and CDR2 are SGHRS and YFSETQ. The CDR3 runs 14 residues. The CDR3 nucleotides are TGCGCCAGCAGCCCACAGGGTCTGGACACTGAAGCTTTCTTT. It specifies CASSPQGLDTEAFF.

V is TRBV11-2 and J is TRBJ2-3; the match to TRBD2 covers 9 bases. Germline CDR1 is SGHAT and CDR2 is FQNNGV. The ends lost 4 bases at V and 1 base at J; junction bases unmatched: 6. This CDR3 region has 16 residues. The CDR3 reads CASSSIAGDRTDTQYF. The CDR3 DNA sequence: TGTGCCAGCAGCTCGATAGCGGGAGATCGCACAGATACGCAGTATTTT.

The J gene is TRBJ2-5, the V gene TRBV11-1; 9 nucleotides agree with TRBD2. J lost 5 bases, V lost 2 bases, and 15 bases had no gene match. Germline lookup yields CDR1 SGHAT and CDR2 FQDESV (reference sequence). The CDR3 runs to 18 residues. CDR3 DNA: TGTGCCAGCAGCTTAAGAAGAATTAGCGGGAGCCGACAGGAGACCCAGTACTTC. Amino acids: CASSLRRISGSRQETQYF.

This clone was picked up one time. The rearrangement links TRBV9 to TRBJ2-5; 15 bases align to TRBD2. V trimming: 4 bases; J trimming: 4 bases; junction bases outside the gene matches: 5. The CDR3 has 16 residues. Germline V gives CDR1 SGDLS, CDR2 YYNGEE. Here the CDR3 reads CASSRGLAGGGETQYF. The DNA of the CDR3 is TGTGCCAGCAGCCGGGGACTAGCGGGAGGTGGAGAGACCCAGTACTTC. Drawing the rest from reference TRBV9 and TRBJ2-5, the complete variable domain is DSGVTQTPKHLITATGQRVTLRCSPRSGDLSVYWYQQSLDQGLQFLIQYYNGEERAKGNILERFSAQQFPDLHSELNLSSLELGDSALYFCASSRGLAGGGETQYFGPGTRLLVL.

The V call is TRBV5-4, the J call TRBJ1-1; D may be TRBD1 (6 bases). Germline-derived CDR1 and CDR2 are SGHNT and YYREEE (reference sequence). This CDR3 spans 12 amino acids. Trimming left V 4 bases short and J 7 bases short, with 11 bases between. CDR3 region: CASSLDSNEAFF. CDR3 DNA: TGTGCCAGCAGCCTGGACAGCAATGAAGCTTTCTTT.

The chain links TRBV28 to TRBJ1-5, with no clear D. Per germline, CDR1 MDHEN and CDR2 SYDVKM. The CDR3 totals 11 residues. V was trimmed by 3 bases and J by 9 bases, leaving 6 bases between them. As DNA, the CDR3 is TGTGCCAGCAGTTTCGACGGGCCCCAGCATTTT. It encodes CASSFDGPQHF.

J is TRBJ2-3 and V is TRBV11-2; D gene unclear. The V gene lost 4 bases and the J gene lost 0 bases, with 14 bases spanning the gap. CDR1 SGHAT and CDR2 FQNNGV come from the germline V gene. This CDR3 is built from 16 residues. The DNA for the CDR3 is TGTGCCAGCAGCTACCCTCCAAGTTCTAGCACAGATACGCAGTATTTT. This translates into CASSYPPSSSTDTQYF.